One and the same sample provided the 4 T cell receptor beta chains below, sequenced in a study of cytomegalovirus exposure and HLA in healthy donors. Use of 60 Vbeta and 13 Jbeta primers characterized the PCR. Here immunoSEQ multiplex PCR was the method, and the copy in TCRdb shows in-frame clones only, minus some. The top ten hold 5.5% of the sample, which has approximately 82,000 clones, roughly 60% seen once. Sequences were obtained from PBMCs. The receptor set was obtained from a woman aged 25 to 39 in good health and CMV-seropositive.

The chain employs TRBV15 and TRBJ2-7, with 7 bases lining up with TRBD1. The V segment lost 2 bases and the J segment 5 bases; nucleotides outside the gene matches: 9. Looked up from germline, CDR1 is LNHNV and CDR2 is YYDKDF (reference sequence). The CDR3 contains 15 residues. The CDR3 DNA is TGTGCCACCAGCAGAAAGACAGGGACATCTCACGAGCAGTACTTC. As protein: CATSRKTGTSHEQYF.

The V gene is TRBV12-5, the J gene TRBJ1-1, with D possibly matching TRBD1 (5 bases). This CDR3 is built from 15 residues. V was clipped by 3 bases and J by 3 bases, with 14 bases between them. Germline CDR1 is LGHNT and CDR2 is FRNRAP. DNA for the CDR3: TGTGCTAGTGGTTTTTTCCTAGAAGGGGACACTGAAGCTTTCTTT. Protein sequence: CASGFFLEGDTEAFF.

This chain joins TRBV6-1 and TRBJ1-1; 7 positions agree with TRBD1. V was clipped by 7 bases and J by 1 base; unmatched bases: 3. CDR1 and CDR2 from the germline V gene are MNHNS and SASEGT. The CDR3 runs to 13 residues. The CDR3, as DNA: TGTGCCAGCACCCGACAGGGGAACACTGAAGCTTTCTTT. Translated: CASTRQGNTEAFF.

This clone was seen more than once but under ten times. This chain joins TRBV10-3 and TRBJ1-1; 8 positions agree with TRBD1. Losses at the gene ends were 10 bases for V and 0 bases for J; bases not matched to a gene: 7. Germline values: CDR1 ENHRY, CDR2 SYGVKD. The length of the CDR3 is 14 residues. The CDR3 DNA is TGTGCCACTCGACAGGGGCGTTTGAACACTGAAGCTTTCTTT. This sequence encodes CATRQGRLNTEAFF.